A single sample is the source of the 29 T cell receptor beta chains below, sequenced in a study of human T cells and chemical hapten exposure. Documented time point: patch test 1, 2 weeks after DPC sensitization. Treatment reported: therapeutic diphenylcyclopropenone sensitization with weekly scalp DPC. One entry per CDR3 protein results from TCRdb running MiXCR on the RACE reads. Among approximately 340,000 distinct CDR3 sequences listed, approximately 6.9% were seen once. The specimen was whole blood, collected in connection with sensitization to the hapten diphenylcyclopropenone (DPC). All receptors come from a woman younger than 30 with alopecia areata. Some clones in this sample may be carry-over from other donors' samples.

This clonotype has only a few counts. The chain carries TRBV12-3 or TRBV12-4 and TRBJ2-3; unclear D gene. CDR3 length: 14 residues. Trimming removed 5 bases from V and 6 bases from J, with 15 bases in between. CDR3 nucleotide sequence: TGTGCCAGCAGTGGGCTTACCCCATCTGATACGCAGTATTTT. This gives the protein CASSGLTPSDTQYF.

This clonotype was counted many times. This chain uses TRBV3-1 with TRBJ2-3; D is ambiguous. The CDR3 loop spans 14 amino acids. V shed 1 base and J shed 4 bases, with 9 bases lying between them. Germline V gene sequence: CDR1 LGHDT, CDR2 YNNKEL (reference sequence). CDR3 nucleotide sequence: TGTGCCAGCAGCCAAGGACCTGGGGCAGATACGCAGTATTTT. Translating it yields CASSQGPGADTQYF.

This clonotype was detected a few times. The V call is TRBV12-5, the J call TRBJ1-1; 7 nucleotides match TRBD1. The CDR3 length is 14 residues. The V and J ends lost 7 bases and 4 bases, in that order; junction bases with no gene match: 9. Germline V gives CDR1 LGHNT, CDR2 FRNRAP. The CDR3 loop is CASVEANRGTEAFF. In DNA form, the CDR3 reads TGTGCTAGTGTCGAGGCCAACAGGGGCACTGAAGCTTTCTTT.

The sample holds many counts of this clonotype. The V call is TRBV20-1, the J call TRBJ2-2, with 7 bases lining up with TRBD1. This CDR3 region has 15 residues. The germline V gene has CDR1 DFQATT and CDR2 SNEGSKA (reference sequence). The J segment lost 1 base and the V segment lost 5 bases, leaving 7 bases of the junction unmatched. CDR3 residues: CSAGSGTENTGELFF. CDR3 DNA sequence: TGCAGTGCTGGGAGTGGGACAGAGAACACCGGGGAGCTGTTTTTT.

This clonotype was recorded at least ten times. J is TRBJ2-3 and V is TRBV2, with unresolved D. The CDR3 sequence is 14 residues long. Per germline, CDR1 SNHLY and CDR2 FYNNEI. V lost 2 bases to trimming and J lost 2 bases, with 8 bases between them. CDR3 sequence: CASSEWDLTDTQYF. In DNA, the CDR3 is TGTGCCAGCAGTGAATGGGATCTCACAGATACGCAGTATTTT.

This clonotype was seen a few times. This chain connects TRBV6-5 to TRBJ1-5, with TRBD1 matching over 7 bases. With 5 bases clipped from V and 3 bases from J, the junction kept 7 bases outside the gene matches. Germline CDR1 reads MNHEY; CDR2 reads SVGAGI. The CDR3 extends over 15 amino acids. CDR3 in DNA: TGTGCCAGCAGTCTCGACAGGGAACTCAATCAGCCCCAGCATTTT. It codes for CASSLDRELNQPQHF.

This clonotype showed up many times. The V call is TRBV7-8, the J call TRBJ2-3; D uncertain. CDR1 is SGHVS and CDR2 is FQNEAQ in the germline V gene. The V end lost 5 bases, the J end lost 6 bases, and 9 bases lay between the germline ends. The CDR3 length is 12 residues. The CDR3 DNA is TGTGCCAGCAGCCTAATGCCGGATACGCAGTATTTT. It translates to CASSLMPDTQYF. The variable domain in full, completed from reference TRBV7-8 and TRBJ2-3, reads GAGVSQSPRYKVAKRGQDVALRCDPISGHVSLFWYQQALGQGPEFLTYFQNEAQLDKSGLPSDRFFAERPEGSVSTLKIQRTQQEDSAVYLCASSLMPDTQYFGPGTRLTVL.

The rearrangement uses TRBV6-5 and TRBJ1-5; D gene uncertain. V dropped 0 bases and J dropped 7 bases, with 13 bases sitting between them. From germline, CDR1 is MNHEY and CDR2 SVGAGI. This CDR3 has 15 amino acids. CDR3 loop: CASSYSVGFGQPQHF. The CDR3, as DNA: TGTGCCAGCAGTTACTCAGTTGGGTTTGGACAGCCCCAGCATTTT.

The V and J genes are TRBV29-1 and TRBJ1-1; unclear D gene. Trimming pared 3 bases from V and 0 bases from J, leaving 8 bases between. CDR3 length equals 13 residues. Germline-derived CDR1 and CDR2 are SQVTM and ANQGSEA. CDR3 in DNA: TGCAGCGTTGATGAGGAGATGAACACTGAAGCTTTCTTT. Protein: CSVDEEMNTEAFF.

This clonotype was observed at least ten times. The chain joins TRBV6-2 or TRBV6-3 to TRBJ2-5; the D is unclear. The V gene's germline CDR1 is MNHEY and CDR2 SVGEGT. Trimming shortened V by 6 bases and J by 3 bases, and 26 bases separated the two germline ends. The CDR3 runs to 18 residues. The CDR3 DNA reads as TGTGCCAGCAGCCCCAGAGGTGTCGGTGGGTCCTGGGAAGAGACCCAGTACTTC. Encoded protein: CASSPRGVGGSWEETQYF.

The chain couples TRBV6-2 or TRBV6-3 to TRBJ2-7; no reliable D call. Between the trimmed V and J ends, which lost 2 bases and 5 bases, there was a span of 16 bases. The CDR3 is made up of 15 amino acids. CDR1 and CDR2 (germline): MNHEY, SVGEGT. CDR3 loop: CASSYGTGARNEQYF. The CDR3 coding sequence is TGTGCCAGCAGTTACGGTACCGGAGCCAGAAACGAGCAGTACTTC.

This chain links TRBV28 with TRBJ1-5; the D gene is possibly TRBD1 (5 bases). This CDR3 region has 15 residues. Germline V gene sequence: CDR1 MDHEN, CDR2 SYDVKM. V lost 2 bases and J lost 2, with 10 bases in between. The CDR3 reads CASSLRGEGNQPQHF. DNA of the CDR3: TGTGCCAGCAGTTTAAGGGGAGAGGGCAATCAGCCCCAGCATTTT.

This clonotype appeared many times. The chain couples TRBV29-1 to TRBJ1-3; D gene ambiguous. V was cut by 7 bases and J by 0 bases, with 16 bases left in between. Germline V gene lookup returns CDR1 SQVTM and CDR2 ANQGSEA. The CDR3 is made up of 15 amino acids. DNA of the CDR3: TGCAGCGCCCGAGGCCAGGAGAGCTCTGGAAACACCATATATTTT. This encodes CSARGQESSGNTIYF.

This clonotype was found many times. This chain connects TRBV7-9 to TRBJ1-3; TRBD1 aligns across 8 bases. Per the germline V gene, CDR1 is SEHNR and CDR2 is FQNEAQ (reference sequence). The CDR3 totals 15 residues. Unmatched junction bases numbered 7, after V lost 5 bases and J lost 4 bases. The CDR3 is CASSPTGAYGNTIYF. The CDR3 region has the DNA TGTGCCAGCAGCCCGACAGGGGCGTACGGAAACACCATATATTTT.

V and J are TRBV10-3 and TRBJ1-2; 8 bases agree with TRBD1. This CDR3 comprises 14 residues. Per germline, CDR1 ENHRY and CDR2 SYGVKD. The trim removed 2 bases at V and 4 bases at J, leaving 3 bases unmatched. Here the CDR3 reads CAISEPGGFYGYTF. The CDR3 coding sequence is TGTGCCATCAGTGAGCCAGGGGGCTTCTATGGCTACACCTTC.

The CDR3 here is CASSQEGPDTQYF. In DNA, the CDR3 is TGTGCCAGCAGCCAAGAAGGACCAGATACGCAGTATTTT. The V and J genes are TRBV3-1 and TRBJ2-3; D unresolved. CDR1 is LGHDT, CDR2 YNNKEL, per germline (reference sequence). The V gene lost 0 bases and the J gene lost 4 bases, with 5 bases spanning the gap. The CDR3 extends over 13 amino acids.

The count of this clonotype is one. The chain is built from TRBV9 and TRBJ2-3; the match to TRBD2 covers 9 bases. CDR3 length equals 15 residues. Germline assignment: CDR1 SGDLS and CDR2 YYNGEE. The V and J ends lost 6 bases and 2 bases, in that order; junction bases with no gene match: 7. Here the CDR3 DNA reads TGTGCCAGCAAAGGGAGCGGGGGGATCACAGATACGCAGTATTTT. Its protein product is CASKGSGGITDTQYF. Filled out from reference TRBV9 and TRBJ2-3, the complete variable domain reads DSGVTQTPKHLITATGQRVTLRCSPRSGDLSVYWYQQSLDQGLQFLIQYYNGEERAKGNILERFSAQQFPDLHSELNLSSLELGDSALYFCASKGSGGITDTQYFGPGTRLTVL.

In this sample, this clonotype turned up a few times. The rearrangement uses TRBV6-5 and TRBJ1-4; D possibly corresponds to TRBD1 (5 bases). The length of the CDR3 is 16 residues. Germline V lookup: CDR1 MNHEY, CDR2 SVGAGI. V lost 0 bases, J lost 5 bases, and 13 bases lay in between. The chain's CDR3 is CASSYSQGRQNEKLFF. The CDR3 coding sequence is TGTGCCAGCAGTTACTCCCAGGGACGGCAAAATGAAAAACTGTTTTTT.

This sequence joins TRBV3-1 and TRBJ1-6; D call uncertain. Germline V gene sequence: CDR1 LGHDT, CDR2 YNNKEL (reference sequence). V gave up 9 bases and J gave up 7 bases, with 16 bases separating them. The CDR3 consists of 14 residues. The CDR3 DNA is TGTGCCAGAAGAAACCAGGAAGAGAATTCACCCCTCCACTTT. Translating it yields CARRNQEENSPLHF. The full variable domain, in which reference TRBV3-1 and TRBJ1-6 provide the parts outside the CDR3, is DTAVSQTPKYLVTQMGNDKSIKCEQNLGHDTMYWYKQDSKKFLKIMFSYNNKELIINETVPNRFSPKSPDKAHLNLHINSLELGDSAVYFCARRNQEENSPLHFGNGTRLTVT.

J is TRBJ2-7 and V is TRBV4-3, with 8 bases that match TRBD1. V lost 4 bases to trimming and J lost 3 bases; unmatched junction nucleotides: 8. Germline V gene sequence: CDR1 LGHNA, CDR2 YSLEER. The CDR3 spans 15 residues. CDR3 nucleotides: TGCGCCAGCAGCCGCCTTACCGGGACAGGCTACGAGCAGTACTTC. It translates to CASSRLTGTGYEQYF.

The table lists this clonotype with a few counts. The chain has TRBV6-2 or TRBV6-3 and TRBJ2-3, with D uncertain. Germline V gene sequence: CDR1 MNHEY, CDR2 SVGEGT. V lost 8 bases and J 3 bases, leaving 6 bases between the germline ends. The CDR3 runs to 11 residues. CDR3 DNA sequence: TGTGCCAGCGCTATTACAGATACGCAGTATTTT. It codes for CASAITDTQYF.

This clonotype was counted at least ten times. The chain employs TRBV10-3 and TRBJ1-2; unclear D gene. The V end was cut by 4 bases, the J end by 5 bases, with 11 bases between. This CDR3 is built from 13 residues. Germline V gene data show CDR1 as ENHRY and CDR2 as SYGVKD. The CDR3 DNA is TGTGCCATCAGTGGAAGGACGGGTTATGGCTACACCTTC. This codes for CAISGRTGYGYTF.

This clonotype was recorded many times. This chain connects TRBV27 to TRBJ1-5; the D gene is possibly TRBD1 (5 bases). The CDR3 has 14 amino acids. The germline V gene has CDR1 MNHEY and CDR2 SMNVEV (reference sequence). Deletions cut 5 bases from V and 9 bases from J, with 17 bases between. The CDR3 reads CASSVGTHRWPQHF. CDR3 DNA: TGTGCCAGCAGTGTCGGGACTCACAGGTGGCCCCAGCATTTT.

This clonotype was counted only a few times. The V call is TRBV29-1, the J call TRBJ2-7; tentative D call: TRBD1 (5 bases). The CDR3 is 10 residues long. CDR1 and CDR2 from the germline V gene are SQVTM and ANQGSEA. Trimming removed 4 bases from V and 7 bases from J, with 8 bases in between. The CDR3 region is CSVVGVEQYF. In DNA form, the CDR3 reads TGCAGCGTTGTAGGGGTAGAGCAGTACTTC.

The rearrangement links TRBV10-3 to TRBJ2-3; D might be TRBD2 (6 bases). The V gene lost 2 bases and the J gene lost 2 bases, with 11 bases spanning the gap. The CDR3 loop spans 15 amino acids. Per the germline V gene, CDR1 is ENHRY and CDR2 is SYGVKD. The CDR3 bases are TGTGCCATCAGTGAGGGACGGGGGACCACAGATACGCAGTATTTT. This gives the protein CAISEGRGTTDTQYF.

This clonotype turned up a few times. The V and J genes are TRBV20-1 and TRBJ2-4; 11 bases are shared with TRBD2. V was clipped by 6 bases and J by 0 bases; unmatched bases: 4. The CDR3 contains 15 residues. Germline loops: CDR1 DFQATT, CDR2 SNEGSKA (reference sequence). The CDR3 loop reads CSAVLAGGAKNIQYF. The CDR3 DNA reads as TGCAGTGCCGTCCTAGCGGGGGGAGCCAAAAACATTCAGTACTTC.

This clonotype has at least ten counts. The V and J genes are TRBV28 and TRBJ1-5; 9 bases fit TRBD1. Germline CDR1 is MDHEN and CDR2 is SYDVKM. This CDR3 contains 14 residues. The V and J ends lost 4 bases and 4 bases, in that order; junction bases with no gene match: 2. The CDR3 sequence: CASSSGQGNQPQHF. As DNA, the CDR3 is TGTGCCAGCAGTTCGGGACAGGGAAATCAGCCCCAGCATTTT.

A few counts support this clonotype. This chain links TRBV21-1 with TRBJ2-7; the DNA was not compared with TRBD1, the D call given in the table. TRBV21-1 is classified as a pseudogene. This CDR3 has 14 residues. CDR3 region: CASSRQVGDYEQYF. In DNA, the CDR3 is TGTGCCAGCAGCAGACAGGTTGGGGACTACGAGCAGTACTTC.

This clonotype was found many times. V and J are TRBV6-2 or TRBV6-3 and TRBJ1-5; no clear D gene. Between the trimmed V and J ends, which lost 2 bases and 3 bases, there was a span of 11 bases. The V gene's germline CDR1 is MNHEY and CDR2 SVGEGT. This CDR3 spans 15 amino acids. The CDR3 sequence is CASSYRRGPNQPQHF. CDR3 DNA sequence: TGTGCCAGCAGTTACCGACGAGGGCCCAATCAGCCCCAGCATTTT.